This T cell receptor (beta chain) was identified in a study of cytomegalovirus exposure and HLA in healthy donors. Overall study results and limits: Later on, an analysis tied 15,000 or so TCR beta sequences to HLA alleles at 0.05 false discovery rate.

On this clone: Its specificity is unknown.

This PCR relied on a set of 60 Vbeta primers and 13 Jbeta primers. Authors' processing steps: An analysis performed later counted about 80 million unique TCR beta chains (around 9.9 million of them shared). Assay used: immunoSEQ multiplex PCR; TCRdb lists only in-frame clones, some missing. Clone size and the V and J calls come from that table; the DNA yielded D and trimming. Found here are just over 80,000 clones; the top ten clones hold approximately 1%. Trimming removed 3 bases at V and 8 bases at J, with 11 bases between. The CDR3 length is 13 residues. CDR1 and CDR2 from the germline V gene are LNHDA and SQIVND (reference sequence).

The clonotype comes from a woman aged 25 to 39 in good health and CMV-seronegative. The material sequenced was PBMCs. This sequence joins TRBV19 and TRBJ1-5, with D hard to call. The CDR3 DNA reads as TGTGCCAGTAGTATTTCCTTTCTTAAGCCCCAGCATTTT. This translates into CASSISFLKPQHF.